Each of the 26 T cell receptor beta chains below was sequenced from the same sample in a study of spatial heterogeneity in lung cancer. General observations from the study: How many expanded intratumoral alpha and beta TCRs were present tracked the tumor mutation count, which was a count of nonsynonymous mutations.

As to time point: sample taken at primary tumor resection. TCRdb itself ran the 5' RACE reads through MiXCR, one entry per CDR3 protein. The data show about 9,300 distinct CDR3 sequences, under 8% seen once. Their antigens remain unidentified. This sample comprised lung tumor tissue, obtained at surgery. These receptor sequences come from a male donor with early-stage non-small cell lung cancer.

This clonotype rates as medium-sized. The chain links TRBV7-2 to TRBJ1-1; no clear D gene. With 3 bases removed from V and 0 bases from J, the gap between germline ends came to 11 bases. Germline V CDR1 and CDR2: SGHTA, FQGNSA. The CDR3 extends over 15 amino acids. CDR3: CASSLFGVVNTEAFF. DNA for the CDR3: TGTGCCAGCAGCTTGTTCGGTGTCGTGAACACTGAAGCTTTCTTT.

This clonotype was observed many times. V is TRBV29-1 and J is TRBJ2-5, with TRBD2 identical over 10 bases. Unmatched junction bases numbered 4, after V lost 7 bases and J lost 2 bases. The germline gives CDR1 SQVTM, CDR2 ANQGSEA. There are 13 residues in the CDR3. CDR3 coding DNA: TGCAGCGCCCAAGCGGGGGGGCAAGAGACCCAGTACTTC. Its protein is CSAQAGGQETQYF.

This chain uses TRBV11-2 with TRBJ1-3; no definite D call. Trimming took 1 base from V and 4 from J, leaving 11 bases between them. The CDR3 has 15 residues. Looked up from germline, CDR1 is SGHAT and CDR2 is FQNNGV. The CDR3 DNA reads as TGTGCCAGCAGCTTAGTGTGGACGGGAGGAAACACCATATATTTT. Translated, it gives CASSLVWTGGNTIYF.

This clonotype was picked up many times. V is TRBV5-4 and J is TRBJ2-3; D remains unclear. Germline V gene lookup returns CDR1 SGHNT and CDR2 YYREEE (reference sequence). The CDR3 runs to 12 residues. V was pared by 3 bases and J by 0 bases, with 2 bases between. The CDR3 DNA reads TGTGCCAGCAGCTATAGCACAGATACGCAGTATTTT. Protein product: CASSYSTDTQYF.

In this sample, this clonotype turned up a few times. The V and J genes are TRBV7-2 and TRBJ1-5, with D unclear. In germline, CDR1 is SGHTA, CDR2 FQGNSA. There are 15 residues in the CDR3. Trimming removed 5 bases at V and 7 bases at J, with 18 bases between. CDR3 amino acids: CASSPAGPRRQPQHF. The CDR3, as DNA: TGTGCCAGCAGCCCTGCCGGACCCCGCAGGCAGCCCCAGCATTTT. The full variable domain, its missing parts supplied by reference TRBV7-2 and TRBJ1-5, is GAGVSQSPSNKVTEKGKDVELRCDPISGHTALYWYRQSLGQGLEFLIYFQGNSAPDKSGLPSDRFSAERTGGSVSTLTIQRTQQEDSAVYLCASSPAGPRRQPQHFGDGTRLSIL.

This chain connects TRBV20-1 to TRBJ2-4; unclear D gene. The CDR3 has 12 amino acids. With 6 bases removed from V and 12 bases from J, the gap between germline ends came to 18 bases. Germline CDR1 reads DFQATT; CDR2 reads SNEGSKA (reference sequence). The CDR3 reads CSAEEMVLGQYF. The CDR3 nucleotides read TGCAGTGCCGAGGAGATGGTCTTGGGTCAGTACTTC.

This clonotype was recorded many times. DNA of the CDR3: TGCGCCAGCAGCTTGGGTGCACAGGGGGCGAGCACTGAAGCTTTCTTT. Protein: CASSLGAQGASTEAFF. The rearrangement links TRBV5-1 to TRBJ1-1; 9 bases line up with TRBD1. The CDR3 runs to 16 residues. CDR1 and CDR2 (germline): SGHRS, YFSETQ. Losses at the gene ends were 0 bases for V and 4 bases for J; bases not matched to a gene: 7.

This clonotype counts as large. The chain combines TRBV12-3 or TRBV12-4 with TRBJ2-7, with 8 positions matching TRBD2. The V segment lost 5 bases and the J segment 2 bases; nucleotides outside the gene matches: 5. The CDR3 is 14 residues long. The CDR3 protein is CASSPGLGAYEQYF. For the CDR3, the DNA is TGTGCCAGCAGTCCGGGACTAGGGGCCTACGAGCAGTACTTC.

This clonotype was observed at least ten times. The chain is built from TRBV30 and TRBJ1-4, with D hard to call. CDR3 size: 15 residues. V shed 0 bases and J shed 2 bases, with 10 bases lying between them. Germline CDR1 is GTSNPN and CDR2 is SVGIG (reference sequence). As DNA, the CDR3 is TGTGCCTGGAGTGTAGACGGACGGACTAATGAAAAACTGTTTTTT. This codes for CAWSVDGRTNEKLFF.

This chain connects TRBV29-1 to TRBJ2-6; D is undetermined. The V end lost 4 bases, the J end lost 0 bases, and 4 bases lay between the germline ends. CDR1 and CDR2 (germline): SQVTM, ANQGSEA. The CDR3 has 13 residues. CDR3 in DNA: TGCAGCGTTGCCAACTCTGGGGCCAACGTCCTGACTTTC. Its translation: CSVANSGANVLTF. The full variable domain, its missing parts supplied by reference TRBV29-1 and TRBJ2-6, is SAVISQKPSRDICQRGTSLTIQCQVDSQVTMMFWYRQQPGQSLTLIATANQGSEATYESGFVIDKFPISRPNLTFSTLTVSNMSPEDSSIYLCSVANSGANVLTFGAGSRLTVL.

The sample holds a few counts of this clonotype. The chain links TRBV5-1 to TRBJ2-3, with D hard to call. Germline V CDR1 and CDR2: SGHRS, YFSETQ. V was clipped by 0 bases and J by 0 bases, with 8 bases between them. The CDR3 sequence is 15 residues long. The CDR3 sequence is CASSLEDSSTDTQYF. The CDR3 nucleotides read TGCGCCAGCAGCTTGGAAGATTCTAGCACAGATACGCAGTATTTT.

This clonotype has a count of ten or more. The V call is TRBV20-1, the J call TRBJ1-5; weak D call: TRBD1 (5 bases). The CDR3 totals 15 residues. V lost 2 bases, J lost 1 base, and 12 bases lay in between. Germline CDR1 and CDR2: DFQATT and SNEGSKA (reference sequence). The CDR3 loop reads CSARIPGGSNQPQHF. As DNA, the CDR3 is TGCAGTGCTAGAATCCCTGGGGGGAGCAATCAGCCCCAGCATTTT.

This clonotype was detected ten times or more. The chain joins TRBV28 to TRBJ1-4, with D perhaps TRBD1 (5 bases). Germline V CDR1 and CDR2: MDHEN, SYDVKM. CDR3 length equals 13 residues. Trimming removed 6 bases at V and 8 bases at J, with 13 bases between. Here the CDR3 DNA reads TGTGCCAGCAGAGAGACAGTAAGGGAAAAACTGTTTTTT. It specifies CASRETVREKLFF.

In this sample, this clonotype turned up a few times. This sequence joins TRBV20-1 and TRBJ2-2; a possible D gene is TRBD1 (5 bases). The CDR3 runs 13 residues. Germline V lookup: CDR1 DFQATT, CDR2 SNEGSKA (reference sequence). The germline V and J ends were trimmed by 2 bases and 6 bases, with 10 bases remaining between them. The CDR3 DNA follows: TGCAGTGCTAGAAGCAGGGCAGCCGGGGAGCTGTTTTTT. As protein: CSARSRAAGELFF.

This clonotype was found many times. This chain joins TRBV6-2 or TRBV6-3 and TRBJ2-2; no reliable D call. The germline V gene encodes CDR1 MNHEY and CDR2 SVGEGT. CDR3 length equals 15 residues. Trimming stripped 0 bases from V and 7 bases from J, with 12 bases between. The CDR3 region has the DNA TGTGCCAGCAGTTACTCGGAACTGGATGGCGGGGAGCTGTTTTTT. Its translation is CASSYSELDGGELFF.

There are many counts of this clonotype. The chain's CDR3 is CASSPDRANQPQHF. DNA for the CDR3: TGCGCCAGCAGCCCGGACAGGGCGAATCAGCCCCAGCATTTT. The chain couples TRBV4-3 to TRBJ1-5, with 8 bases fitting TRBD1. Germline loops: CDR1 LGHNA, CDR2 YSLEER. With V trimmed by 4 bases and J by 4 bases, 3 bases remained unmatched. The CDR3 loop spans 14 amino acids.

As DNA, the CDR3 is TGTGCCTGGAGCGAGTCCGGCCGAGCGAACACCGGGGAGCTGTTTTTT. It yields the protein CAWSESGRANTGELFF. The chain employs TRBV30 and TRBJ2-2, with no clear D. Germline CDR1 GTSNPN, CDR2 SVGIG (reference sequence). V was cut by 3 bases and J by 0 bases, with 14 bases left in between. This CDR3 has 16 amino acids.

This chain uses TRBV20-1 with TRBJ2-7; perhaps TRBD2 as D (6 bases). This CDR3 has 16 residues. Germline V gene data show CDR1 as DFQATT and CDR2 as SNEGSKA (reference sequence). V lost 2 bases and J lost 3, with 20 bases in between. The CDR3 coding sequence is TGCAGTGCTAGACCACCGGGACTGCGCGACCTCTACGAGCAGTACTTC. It translates to CSARPPGLRDLYEQYF.

Relative to its sample, this clonotype is medium-sized (0.01 to 0.1%). The chain is built from TRBV5-6 and TRBJ1-2; D is undetermined. The CDR3 covers 14 residues. Per germline, CDR1 SGHDT and CDR2 YYEEEE. V lost 3 bases to trimming and J lost 4 bases, with 13 bases between them. The CDR3 DNA is TGTGCCAGCAGCTGGGAGAGAGAATCCTATGGCTACACCTTC. Translated, it gives CASSWERESYGYTF.

Many counts were recorded for this clonotype. The chain carries TRBV18 and TRBJ1-1; D possibly corresponds to TRBD1 (5 bases). CDR3 length equals 16 residues. Germline V lookup: CDR1 KGHSH, CDR2 LQKENI. V was cut by 3 bases and J by 5 bases, with 19 bases left in between. The chain's CDR3 is CASSPFTTQGKTEAFF. CDR3 in DNA: TGTGCCAGCTCACCTTTCACAACGCAGGGAAAAACTGAAGCTTTCTTT.

This clonotype was counted at least ten times. The rearrangement links TRBV7-2 to TRBJ2-1; 9 bases are shared with TRBD1. Germline CDR1 is SGHTA and CDR2 is FQGNSA. CDR3 size: 14 residues. J was trimmed by 10 bases and V by 3 bases; bases with no gene match: 7. CDR3 region: CASSLAGTGLEQFF. CDR3 nucleotide sequence: TGTGCCAGCAGCTTGGCCGGGACAGGGCTCGAGCAGTTCTTC. Variable domain in full (rest from reference TRBV7-2 and TRBJ2-1): GAGVSQSPSNKVTEKGKDVELRCDPISGHTALYWYRQSLGQGLEFLIYFQGNSAPDKSGLPSDRFSAERTGGSVSTLTIQRTQQEDSAVYLCASSLAGTGLEQFFGPGTRLTVL.

This clonotype has only one observation. A read error is possible here, since a much larger clone lies one base away. The J gene is TRBJ2-5, the V gene TRBV30; 8 positions match TRBD1. CDR3 length equals 13 residues. V trimming: 3 bases; J trimming: 2 bases; junction bases outside the gene matches: 2. Per germline, CDR1 GTSNPN and CDR2 SVGIG (reference sequence). DNA of the CDR3: TGTGCCTGGAGACGGGACAGGCAAGAGACCCAGTACTTC. Its translation is CAWRRDRQETQYF.

This clonotype was recorded many times. The chain couples TRBV7-3 to TRBJ2-5, with 11 bases identical to TRBD2. The CDR3 covers 16 residues. Germline V CDR1 and CDR2: SGHTA, FQGTGA. Trimming at V came to 4 bases and at J to 0 bases, leaving 4 bases not matched to a gene. The CDR3 region has the DNA TGTGCCAGCAGCTCTACTAGCGGGGGAAACCAAGAGACCCAGTACTTC. Residues: CASSSTSGGNQETQYF. The whole variable domain, remainder taken from reference TRBV7-3 and TRBJ2-5, is GAGVSQTPSNKVTEKGKYVELRCDPISGHTALYWYRQSLGQGPEFLIYFQGTGAADDSGLPNDRFFAVRPEGSVSTLKIQRTERGDSAVYLCASSSTSGGNQETQYFGPGTRLLVL.

This chain links TRBV19 with TRBJ2-2; 11 bases agree with TRBD1. CDR3 length: 15 residues. Losses at the gene ends were 5 bases for V and 5 bases for J; bases not matched to a gene: 4. CDR1 LNHDA and CDR2 SQIVND come from the germline V gene (reference sequence). In DNA form, the CDR3 reads TGTGCCAGTAGTTCCGGGACAGGGGGGACCGGGGAGCTGTTTTTT. Translated, it gives CASSSGTGGTGELFF.

This rearrangement joins TRBV20-1 to TRBJ2-5; D remains unclear. The V gene's germline CDR1 is DFQATT and CDR2 SNEGSKA (reference sequence). CDR3 size: 12 residues. V was trimmed by 3 bases and J by 4 bases, leaving 9 bases between them. The CDR3 sequence: CSARIGVETQYF. The CDR3 nucleotides are TGCAGTGCTAGGATTGGGGTAGAGACCCAGTACTTC.

This clonotype is labeled medium-sized. The chain uses TRBV9 and TRBJ2-2; the D is unclear. Trimming shortened V by 2 bases and J by 1 base, and 0 bases separated the two germline ends. This CDR3 has 12 amino acids. Germline V lookup: CDR1 SGDLS, CDR2 YYNGEE. CDR3 region: CASSVNTGELFF. The CDR3 DNA follows: TGTGCCAGCAGCGTGAACACCGGGGAGCTGTTTTTT.